The 25 T cell receptor beta chains listed next were all sequenced from one sample in a study of low-dose radiotherapy and immunotherapy resistance in tumors. TRAV and TRBV primers primed cDNA for both TCRalpha and TCRbeta. Amplification, which lasted around 22 PCR cycles, used a constant-region primer and V-primer adapter to amplify TCRs. MiXCR was run by TCRdb on the reads, yielding one entry per CDR3 protein. The sample carries 75,000 to 95,000 distinct CDR3 sequences, more than 7.5% recorded once. This sample's time point: before trial treatment. The source was PBMCs, collected before treatment. All receptors come from a male donor with prostate cancer.

This clonotype was observed many times. The chain combines TRBV2 with TRBJ1-2; 8 bases are shared with TRBD1. Germline V CDR1 and CDR2: SNHLY, FYNNEI. V was pared by 4 bases and J by 8 bases, with 9 bases of the junction left unmatched. The CDR3 extends over 14 amino acids. The CDR3 protein is CASSANQGAGGYTF. The CDR3 coding sequence is TGTGCCAGCAGTGCTAACCAGGGGGCCGGCGGCTACACCTTC.

This clonotype occurred many times. The chain joins TRBV7-9 to TRBJ1-2, with TRBD1 identical over 8 bases. Germline V gene lookup returns CDR1 SEHNR and CDR2 FQNEAQ (reference sequence). The CDR3 totals 15 residues. V dropped 4 bases and J dropped 2; count of bases not matched to a gene: 6. DNA of the CDR3: TGTGCCAGCAGCTCCCCCGGACAGGGAAACTATGGCTACACCTTC. It is translated as CASSSPGQGNYGYTF.

This clonotype was detected ten times or more. The chain joins TRBV11-3 to TRBJ1-2; TRBD1 is a possible D gene (6 bases). The CDR3 is made up of 14 amino acids. The germline V gene encodes CDR1 SGHNT and CDR2 YENEEA. V lost 3 bases to trimming and J lost 6 bases, with 14 bases between them. The CDR3 is CASSFYRERNGYTF. The CDR3 DNA follows: TGTGCCAGCAGCTTTTACAGGGAGCGTAATGGCTACACCTTC.

This clonotype was seen at least ten times. This chain connects TRBV5-4 to TRBJ2-3, with 7 bases fitting TRBD1. The ends lost 5 bases at V and 2 bases at J; junction bases unmatched: 8. This CDR3 has 15 amino acids. Germline assignment: CDR1 SGHNT and CDR2 YYREEE (reference sequence). The chain's CDR3 is CASRPDRAYTDTQYF. In DNA form, the CDR3 reads TGTGCCAGCAGACCAGACAGGGCCTACACAGATACGCAGTATTTT.

On this clonotype: An end of the junction does not agree with germline; a read error may underlie this. The rearrangement links TRBV5-8 to TRBJ1-1; perhaps TRBD1 as D (5 bases). This CDR3 comprises 12 residues. Germline V gene lookup returns CDR1 SGHTS and CDR2 YDEGEE. The CDR3 DNA is TGTGCCAGCAGCTTATGGGACTCTGAAACTTTCTTT. It codes for CASSLWDSETFF.

This clonotype was recorded once. A single base is all that separates this from a far larger clone, so a read error is likely. This chain uses TRBV10-3 with TRBJ2-7, with 7 bases lining up with TRBD1. The CDR3 is 15 residues long. Germline V gene sequence: CDR1 ENHRY, CDR2 SYGVKD. DNA of the CDR3: TGTGCCAGCAGTGTCCGGGACAGTATCCCTTGGGAGCAGGACTTC. Translation: CASSVRDSIPWEQDF.

This clonotype came up many times. V is TRBV30 and J is TRBJ2-6; no definite D call. This CDR3 comprises 18 residues. In germline, CDR1 is GTSNPN, CDR2 SVGIG (reference sequence). V lost 2 bases and J lost 0, with 17 bases in between. For the CDR3, the DNA is TGTGCCTGGAGTCGTCTCGAGAGAACTTACTCTGGGGCCAACGTCCTGACTTTC. This sequence encodes CAWSRLERTYSGANVLTF.

This chain connects TRBV10-3 to TRBJ2-7; 15 bases are a match to TRBD2. Looked up from germline, CDR1 is ENHRY and CDR2 is SYGVKD. The CDR3 totals 18 residues. V was clipped by 0 bases and J by 2 bases; unmatched bases: 5. The CDR3 region is CAISESGGLAGGAYEQYF. The DNA for the CDR3 is TGTGCCATCAGTGAGTCGGGGGGACTAGCGGGAGGCGCCTACGAGCAGTACTTC.

This clonotype was seen ten or more times. The V and J genes are TRBV20-1 and TRBJ2-7; 10 bases are shared with TRBD2. This CDR3 is 16 amino acids long. Unmatched junction bases numbered 9, after V lost 1 base and J lost 3 bases. In germline, CDR1 is DFQATT, CDR2 SNEGSKA (reference sequence). The CDR3 DNA reads TGCAGTGCTAGAGCCCTGCTAGCGGGAGCGGACTACGAGCAGTACTTC. Translated: CSARALLAGADYEQYF.

This clonotype showed up many times. The chain joins TRBV28 to TRBJ2-3; D is unresolved. Trimming removed 6 bases at V and 0 bases at J, with 4 bases between. This CDR3 spans 12 amino acids. The germline gives CDR1 MDHEN, CDR2 SYDVKM. CDR3 amino acids: CASRDSTDTQYF. CDR3 DNA: TGTGCCAGCAGGGACAGCACAGATACGCAGTATTTT.

Details on this clonotype: A much larger clone lies a single base off, so this may be a read error. The chain is built from TRBV4-1 and TRBJ1-4, with no clear D. This CDR3 spans 14 amino acids. Germline loops: CDR1 MGHRA, CDR2 YSYEKL. This CDR3 reads CANSQVVGNEKLFF. CDR3 nucleotide sequence: TGCGCCAACAGCCAAGTCGTCGGGAATGAAAAACTGTTTTTT.

This clonotype was seen at least ten times. The chain links TRBV29-1 to TRBJ2-6; D uncertain. The CDR3 covers 16 residues. V lost 2 bases and J lost 1, with 12 bases in between. Germline V gives CDR1 SQVTM, CDR2 ANQGSEA. This CDR3 reads CSVEKATISGANVLTF. The CDR3 nucleotides read TGCAGCGTTGAAAAGGCAACGATTTCTGGGGCCAACGTCCTGACTTTC.

This clonotype was detected many times. This chain connects TRBV10-3 to TRBJ2-7; D call uncertain. Germline-derived CDR1 and CDR2 are ENHRY and SYGVKD. V was clipped by 0 bases and J by 1 base, with 7 bases between them. The CDR3 contains 14 residues. The CDR3 sequence is CAISESLSSYEQYF. The DNA of the CDR3 is TGTGCCATCAGTGAGTCTCTTAGTTCCTACGAGCAGTACTTC.

This clonotype has ten or more counts. The V and J genes are TRBV9 and TRBJ2-6; maybe TRBD2 (5 bases). The germline V gene has CDR1 SGDLS and CDR2 YYNGEE. Trimming removed 5 bases at V and 2 bases at J, with 11 bases between. There are 15 residues in the CDR3. This CDR3 is CASSTVGAGANVLTF. The DNA for the CDR3 is TGTGCCAGCAGTACCGTCGGGGCTGGGGCCAACGTCCTGACTTTC.

This clonotype occurred many times. This chain joins TRBV5-1 and TRBJ2-3; TRBD2 matches at 11 bases. V gave up 0 bases and J gave up 3 bases; unmatched junction bases: 3. Germline V gives CDR1 SGHRS, CDR2 YFSETQ. The CDR3 runs 16 residues. The CDR3 reads CASSLDVAGGTDTQYF. The CDR3 region has the DNA TGCGCCAGCAGCTTGGATGTAGCGGGAGGGACAGATACGCAGTATTTT.

This clonotype was found many times. This sequence joins TRBV2 and TRBJ1-1; the D gene is possibly TRBD1 (6 bases). The CDR3 has 13 amino acids. The germline CDR1 and CDR2 sequences are SNHLY and FYNNEI. V dropped 7 bases and J dropped 4 bases, with 13 bases sitting between them. The CDR3 is CASTAGEGTEAFF. CDR3 nucleotide sequence: TGTGCCAGCACCGCAGGGGAGGGCACTGAAGCTTTCTTT.

This clonotype was counted many times. The chain is built from TRBV5-4 and TRBJ2-2; D possibly corresponds to TRBD1 (5 bases). This CDR3 spans 15 amino acids. V was trimmed by 4 bases and J by 2 bases, leaving 12 bases between them. CDR1 is SGHNT and CDR2 is YYREEE in the germline V gene (reference sequence). The CDR3 region has the DNA TGTGCCAGCAGCCCGTACGGACATAACACCGGGGAGCTGTTTTTT. Protein product: CASSPYGHNTGELFF.

This clonotype came up many times. The V call is TRBV9, the J call TRBJ1-1; D is uncertain. The V end lost 0 bases, the J end lost 7 bases, and 10 bases lay between the germline ends. The CDR3 covers 13 residues. Germline-derived CDR1 and CDR2 are SGDLS and YYNGEE. For the CDR3, the DNA is TGTGCCAGCAGCGTAGAAGCTAGGAGTGAAGCTTTCTTT. Its translation: CASSVEARSEAFF. Supplemented by reference TRBV9 and TRBJ1-1, the full variable domain reads DSGVTQTPKHLITATGQRVTLRCSPRSGDLSVYWYQQSLDQGLQFLIQYYNGEERAKGNILERFSAQQFPDLHSELNLSSLELGDSALYFCASSVEARSEAFFGQGTRLTVV.

This clonotype was seen at least ten times. CDR3 in amino acids: CASSLSAGGRGYTF. CDR3 coding DNA: TGTGCCAGCAGTCTTTCCGCAGGGGGCAGGGGCTACACCTTC. V gene TRBV6-2 or TRBV6-3 combines with J gene TRBJ1-2, with 8 bases that match TRBD1. This CDR3 spans 14 amino acids. The trim removed 5 bases at V and 8 bases at J, leaving 10 bases unmatched. Per the germline V gene, CDR1 is MNHEY and CDR2 is SVGEGT.

This clonotype was counted ten times or more. The chain has TRBV5-4 and TRBJ2-1, with 12 bases aligning to TRBD2. The germline gives CDR1 SGHNT, CDR2 YYREEE (reference sequence). The CDR3 contains 17 residues. V gave up 4 bases and J gave up 9 bases; unmatched junction bases: 14. The CDR3 bases are TGTGCCAGCAGCGTACCCCTAGCGGGAGGGCCAGCGGCTGAGCAGTTCTTC. This encodes CASSVPLAGGPAAEQFF.

In this sample, this clonotype turned up many times. As DNA, the CDR3 is TGTGCCAGCAGTTTTGCAGATACGCAGTATTTT. It yields the protein CASSFADTQYF. The rearrangement links TRBV12-3 or TRBV12-4 to TRBJ2-3; D remains ambiguous. The CDR3 loop spans 11 amino acids. V was trimmed by 3 bases and J by 4 bases, leaving 2 bases between them.

The chain links TRBV9 to TRBJ1-1, with D maybe TRBD1 (5 bases). Germline lookup yields CDR1 SGDLS and CDR2 YYNGEE. The CDR3 sequence is 17 residues long. V was trimmed by 4 bases and J by 4 bases, leaving 23 bases between them. DNA of the CDR3: TGTGCCAGCAGCCCTGGGGGGGGTCGAGCGGTGAGCACTGAAGCTTTCTTT. Protein: CASSPGGGRAVSTEAFF.

This clonotype was seen at least ten times. This sequence joins TRBV18 and TRBJ2-4; D ambiguous. Germline V gives CDR1 KGHSH, CDR2 LQKENI. This CDR3 contains 15 residues. Trimming pared 2 bases from V and 0 bases from J, leaving 8 bases between. DNA of the CDR3: TGTGCCAGCTCACCAGAGCAGCTAGCCAAAAACATTCAGTACTTC. It translates to CASSPEQLAKNIQYF.

This clonotype was seen many times. The chain joins TRBV6-1 to TRBJ2-6; 10 bases line up with TRBD1. This CDR3 comprises 16 residues. The J segment lost 1 base and the V segment lost 6 bases, leaving 3 bases of the junction unmatched. The V gene's germline CDR1 is MNHNS and CDR2 SASEGT. The CDR3 sequence is CASRDRGRSGANVLTF. Written as DNA, the CDR3 is TGTGCCAGCAGGGACAGGGGGAGGTCTGGGGCCAACGTCCTGACTTTC.

This clonotype was detected many times. The chain recombines TRBV4-1 with TRBJ1-4; 11 bases agree with TRBD1. The V and J ends lost 6 bases and 8 bases, in that order; junction bases with no gene match: 8. CDR3 length: 15 residues. From germline, CDR1 is MGHRA and CDR2 YSYEKL. In nucleotides, the CDR3 is TGCGCCAGCAGTTCGGGACAGGGGGAACGGGAAAAACTGTTTTTT. Protein product: CASSSGQGEREKLFF.